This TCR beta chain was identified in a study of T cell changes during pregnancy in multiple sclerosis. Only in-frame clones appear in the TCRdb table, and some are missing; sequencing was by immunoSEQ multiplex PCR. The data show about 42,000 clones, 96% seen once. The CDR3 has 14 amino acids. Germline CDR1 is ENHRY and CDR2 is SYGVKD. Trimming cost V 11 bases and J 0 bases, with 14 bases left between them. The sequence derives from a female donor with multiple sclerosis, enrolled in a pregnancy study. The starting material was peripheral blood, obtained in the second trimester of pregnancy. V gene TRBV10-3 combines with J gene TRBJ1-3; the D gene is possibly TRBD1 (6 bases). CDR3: CAALDRTSGNTIYF. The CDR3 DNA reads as TGTGCCGCCCTTGACAGGACCTCTGGAAACACCATATATTTT.